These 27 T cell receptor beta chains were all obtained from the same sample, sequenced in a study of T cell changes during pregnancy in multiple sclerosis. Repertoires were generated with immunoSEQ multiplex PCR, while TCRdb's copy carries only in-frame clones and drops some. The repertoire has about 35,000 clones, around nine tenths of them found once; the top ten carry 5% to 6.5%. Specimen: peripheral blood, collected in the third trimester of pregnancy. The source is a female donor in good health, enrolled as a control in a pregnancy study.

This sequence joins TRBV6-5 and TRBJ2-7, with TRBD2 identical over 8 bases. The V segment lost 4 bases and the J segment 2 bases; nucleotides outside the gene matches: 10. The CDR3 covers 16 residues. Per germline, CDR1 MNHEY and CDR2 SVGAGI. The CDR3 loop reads CASSSPASGFTYEQYF. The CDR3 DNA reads TGTGCCAGCAGTTCCCCGGCTAGCGGGTTTACCTACGAGCAGTACTTC.

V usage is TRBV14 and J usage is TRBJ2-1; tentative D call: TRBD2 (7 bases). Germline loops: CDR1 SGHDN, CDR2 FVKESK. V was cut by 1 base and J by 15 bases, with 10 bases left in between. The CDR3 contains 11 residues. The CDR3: CASSQAGGPFF. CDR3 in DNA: TGTGCCAGCAGCCAAGCGGGGGGCCCGTTCTTC.

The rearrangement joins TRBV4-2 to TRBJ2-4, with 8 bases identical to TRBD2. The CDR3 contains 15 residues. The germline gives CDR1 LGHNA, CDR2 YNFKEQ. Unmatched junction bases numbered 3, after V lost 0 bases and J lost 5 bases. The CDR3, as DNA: TGTGCCAGCAGCCAAGAAGGGGGACTAGAAAACATTCAGTACTTC. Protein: CASSQEGGLENIQYF.

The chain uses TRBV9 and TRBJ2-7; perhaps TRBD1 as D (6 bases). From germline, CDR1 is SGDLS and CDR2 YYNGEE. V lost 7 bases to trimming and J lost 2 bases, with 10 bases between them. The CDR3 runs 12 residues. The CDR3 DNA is TGTGCCAGCCCCCGACAGGCCTACGAGCAGTACTTC. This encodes CASPRQAYEQYF.

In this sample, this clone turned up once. The CDR3 region has the DNA TGTGCCAGTACCTCGGGCGGGAGGACTGTGGAGACCCAGTACTTC. Translation gives CASTSGGRTVETQYF. The V and J genes are TRBV19 and TRBJ2-5, with 8 bases lining up with TRBD2. Trimming removed 7 bases from V and 5 bases from J; junction bases left unmatched: 12. Germline lookup yields CDR1 LNHDA and CDR2 SQIVND (reference sequence). The CDR3 loop spans 15 amino acids. Drawing the rest from reference TRBV19 and TRBJ2-5, the complete variable domain is DGGITQSPKYLFRKEGQNVTLSCEQNLNHDAMYWYRQDPGQGLRLIYYSQIVNDFQKGDIAEGYSVSREKKESFPLTVTSAQKNPTAFYLCASTSGGRTVETQYFGPGTRLLVL.

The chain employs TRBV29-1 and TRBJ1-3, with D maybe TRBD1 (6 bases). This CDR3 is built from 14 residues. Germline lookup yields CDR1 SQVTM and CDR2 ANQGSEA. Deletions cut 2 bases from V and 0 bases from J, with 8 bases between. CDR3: CSVETGNSGNTIYF. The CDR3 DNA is TGCAGCGTTGAAACAGGGAACTCTGGAAACACCATATATTTT. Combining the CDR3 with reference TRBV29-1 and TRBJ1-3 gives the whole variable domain SAVISQKPSRDICQRGTSLTIQCQVDSQVTMMFWYRQQPGQSLTLIATANQGSEATYESGFVIDKFPISRPNLTFSTLTVSNMSPEDSSIYLCSVETGNSGNTIYFGEGSWLTVV.

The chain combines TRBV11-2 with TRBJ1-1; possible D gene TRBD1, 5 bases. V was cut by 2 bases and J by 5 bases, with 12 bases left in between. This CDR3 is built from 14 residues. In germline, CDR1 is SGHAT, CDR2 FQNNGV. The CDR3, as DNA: TGTGCCAGCAGCTTAAGGAGGGGCGGGACTGAAGCTTTCTTT. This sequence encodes CASSLRRGGTEAFF.

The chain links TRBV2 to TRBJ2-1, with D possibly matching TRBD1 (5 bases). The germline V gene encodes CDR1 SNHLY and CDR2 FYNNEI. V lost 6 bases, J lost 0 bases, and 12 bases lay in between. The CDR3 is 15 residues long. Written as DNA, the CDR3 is TGTGCCAGCAGCCCGACAGTGGGCTCCTACAATGAGCAGTTCTTC. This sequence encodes CASSPTVGSYNEQFF.

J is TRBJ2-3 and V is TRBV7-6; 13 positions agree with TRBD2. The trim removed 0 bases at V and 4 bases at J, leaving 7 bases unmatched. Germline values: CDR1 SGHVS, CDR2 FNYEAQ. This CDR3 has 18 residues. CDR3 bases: TGTGCCAGCAGCTTAGCGCGCACTAGCGGGAGGGTGTCAGATACGCAGTATTTT. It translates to CASSLARTSGRVSDTQYF.

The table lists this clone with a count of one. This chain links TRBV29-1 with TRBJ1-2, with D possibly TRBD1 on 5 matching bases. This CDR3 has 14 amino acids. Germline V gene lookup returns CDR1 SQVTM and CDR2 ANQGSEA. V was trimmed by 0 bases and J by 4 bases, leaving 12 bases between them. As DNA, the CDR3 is TGCAGCGTTGAAGATCCGGCAGGGCGCTATGGCTACACCTTC. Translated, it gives CSVEDPAGRYGYTF.

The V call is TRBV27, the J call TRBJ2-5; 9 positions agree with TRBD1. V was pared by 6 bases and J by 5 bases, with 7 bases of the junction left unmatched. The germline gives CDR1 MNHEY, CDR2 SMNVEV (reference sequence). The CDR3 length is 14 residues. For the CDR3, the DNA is TGTGCCAGCAGCCGACAGGGGGGGGTTGAGACCCAGTACTTC. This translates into CASSRQGGVETQYF.

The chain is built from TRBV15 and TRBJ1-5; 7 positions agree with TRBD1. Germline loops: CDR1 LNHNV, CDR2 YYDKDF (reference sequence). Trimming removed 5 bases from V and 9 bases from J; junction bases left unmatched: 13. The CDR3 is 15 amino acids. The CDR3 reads CATSSKQGPHRPQHF. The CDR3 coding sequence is TGTGCCACCAGCTCTAAACAGGGGCCCCATCGGCCCCAGCATTTT.

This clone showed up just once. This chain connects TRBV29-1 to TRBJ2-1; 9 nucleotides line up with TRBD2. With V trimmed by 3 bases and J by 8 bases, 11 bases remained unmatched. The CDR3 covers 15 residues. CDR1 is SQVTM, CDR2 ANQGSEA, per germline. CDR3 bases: TGCAGCGTTGAGGCCCTAGCGGGATTCCGCTATGAGCAGTTCTTC. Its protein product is CSVEALAGFRYEQFF.

The CDR3 loop is CASSPQPLLPEGEQYF. CDR3 DNA sequence: TGTGCCAGCAGCCCCCAACCCTTACTGCCGGAGGGCGAGCAGTACTTC. The chain carries TRBV9 and TRBJ2-7, with a weak D call TRBD2 (6 bases). This CDR3 contains 16 residues. Trimming removed 4 bases from V and 6 bases from J, with 23 bases in between. Germline V CDR1 and CDR2: SGDLS, YYNGEE.

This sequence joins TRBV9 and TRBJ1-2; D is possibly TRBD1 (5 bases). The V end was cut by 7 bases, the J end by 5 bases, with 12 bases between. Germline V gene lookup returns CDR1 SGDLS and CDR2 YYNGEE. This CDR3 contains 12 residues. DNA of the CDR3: TGTGCCAGCGGGGGGGGGTATTATGGCTACACCTTC. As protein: CASGGGYYGYTF.

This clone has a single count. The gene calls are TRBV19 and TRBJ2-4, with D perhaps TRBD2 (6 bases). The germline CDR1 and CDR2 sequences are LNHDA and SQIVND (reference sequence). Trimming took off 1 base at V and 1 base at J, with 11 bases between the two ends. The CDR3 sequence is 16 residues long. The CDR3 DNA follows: TGTGCCAGTAGTATAGTGGCGGGAACGGCCAAAAACATTCAGTACTTC. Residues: CASSIVAGTAKNIQYF.

CDR3 bases: TGCAGCGTTGAAGGGAGAACCGGGGTGGGGGGCACTGAAGCTTTCTTT. As protein: CSVEGRTGVGGTEAFF. The V gene is TRBV29-1, the J gene TRBJ1-1; tentative D call: TRBD1 (5 bases). With 1 base removed from V and 4 bases from J, the gap between germline ends came to 19 bases. The CDR3 length is 16 residues. Germline V CDR1 and CDR2: SQVTM, ANQGSEA.

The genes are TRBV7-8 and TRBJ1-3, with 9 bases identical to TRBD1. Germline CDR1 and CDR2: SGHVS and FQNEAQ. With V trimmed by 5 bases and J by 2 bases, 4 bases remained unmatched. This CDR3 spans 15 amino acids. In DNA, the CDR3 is TGTGCCAGCAGCCTGAACAGGGGGCCTGGAAACACCATATATTTT. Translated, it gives CASSLNRGPGNTIYF.

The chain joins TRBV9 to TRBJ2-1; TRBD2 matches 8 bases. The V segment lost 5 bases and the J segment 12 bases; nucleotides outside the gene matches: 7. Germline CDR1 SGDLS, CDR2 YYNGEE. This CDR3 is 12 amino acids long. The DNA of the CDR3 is TGTGCCAGCAGTCATAGCGGGACGGTGCAGTTCTTC. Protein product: CASSHSGTVQFF.

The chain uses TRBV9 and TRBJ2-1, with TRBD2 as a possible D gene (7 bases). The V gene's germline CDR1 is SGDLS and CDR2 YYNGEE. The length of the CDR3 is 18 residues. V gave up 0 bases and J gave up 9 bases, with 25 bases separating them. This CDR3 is CASSVGPRRGGPLSEQFF. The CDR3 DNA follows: TGTGCCAGCAGCGTAGGGCCCCGCCGCGGGGGCCCCCTTTCTGAGCAGTTCTTC.

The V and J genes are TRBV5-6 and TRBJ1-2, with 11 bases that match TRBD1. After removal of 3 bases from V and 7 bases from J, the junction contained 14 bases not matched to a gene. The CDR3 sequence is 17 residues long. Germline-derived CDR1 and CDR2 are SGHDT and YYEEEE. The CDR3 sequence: CASSSFRGQGEVGGYTF. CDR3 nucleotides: TGTGCCAGCAGCTCGTTCCGGGGACAGGGGGAAGTCGGTGGCTACACCTTC.

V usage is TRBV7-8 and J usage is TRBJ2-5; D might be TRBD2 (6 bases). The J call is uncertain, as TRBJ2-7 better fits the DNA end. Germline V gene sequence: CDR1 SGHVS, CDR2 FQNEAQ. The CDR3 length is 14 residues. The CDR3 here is CASSLGLARYEQYF. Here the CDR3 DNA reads TGTGCCAGCAGCTTGGGGCTAGCGCGGTACGAGCAGTACTTC.

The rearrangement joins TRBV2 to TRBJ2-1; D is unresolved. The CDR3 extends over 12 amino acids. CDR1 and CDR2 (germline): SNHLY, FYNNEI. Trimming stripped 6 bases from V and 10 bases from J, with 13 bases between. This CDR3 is CASRQDVNEQFF. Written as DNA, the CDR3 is TGTGCCAGCAGGCAGGATGTCAACGAGCAGTTCTTC.

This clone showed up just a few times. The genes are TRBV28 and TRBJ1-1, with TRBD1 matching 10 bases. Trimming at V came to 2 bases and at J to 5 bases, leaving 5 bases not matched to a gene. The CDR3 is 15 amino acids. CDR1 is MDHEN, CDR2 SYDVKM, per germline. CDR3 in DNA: TGTGCCAGCAGTTTAGGGACAGGGGAGGGGACTGAAGCTTTCTTT. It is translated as CASSLGTGEGTEAFF.

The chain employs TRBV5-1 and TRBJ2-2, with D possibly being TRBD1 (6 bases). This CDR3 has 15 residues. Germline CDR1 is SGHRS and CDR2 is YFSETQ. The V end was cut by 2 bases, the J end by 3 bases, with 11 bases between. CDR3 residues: CASSLTGTHTGELFF. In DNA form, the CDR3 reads TGCGCCAGCAGCTTAACAGGGACGCACACCGGGGAGCTGTTTTTT. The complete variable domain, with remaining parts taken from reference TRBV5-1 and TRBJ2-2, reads KAGVTQTPRYLIKTRGQQVTLSCSPISGHRSVSWYQQTPGQGLQFLFEYFSETQRNKGNFPGRFSGRQFSNSRSEMNVSTLELGDSALYLCASSLTGTHTGELFFGEGSRLTVL.

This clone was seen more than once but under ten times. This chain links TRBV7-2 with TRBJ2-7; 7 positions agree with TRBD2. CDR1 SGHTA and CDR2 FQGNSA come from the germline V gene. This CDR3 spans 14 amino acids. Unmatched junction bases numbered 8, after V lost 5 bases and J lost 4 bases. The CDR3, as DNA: TGTGCCAGCAGCACCGGGACTAACTTTTACGAGCAGTACTTC. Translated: CASSTGTNFYEQYF.

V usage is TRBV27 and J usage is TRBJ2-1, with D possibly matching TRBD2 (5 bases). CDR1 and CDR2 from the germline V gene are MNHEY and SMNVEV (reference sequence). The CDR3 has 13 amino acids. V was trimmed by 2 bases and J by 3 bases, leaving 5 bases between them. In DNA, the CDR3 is TGTGCCAGCAGTTTAGGGAGCTACAATGAGCAGTTCTTC. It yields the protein CASSLGSYNEQFF.